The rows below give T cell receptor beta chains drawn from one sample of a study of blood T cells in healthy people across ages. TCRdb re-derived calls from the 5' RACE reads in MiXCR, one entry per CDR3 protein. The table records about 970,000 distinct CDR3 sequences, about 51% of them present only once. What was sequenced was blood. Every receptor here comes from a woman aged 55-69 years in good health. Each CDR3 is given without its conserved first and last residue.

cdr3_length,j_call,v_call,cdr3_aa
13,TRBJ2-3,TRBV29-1,SVEDRGDFTDTQY
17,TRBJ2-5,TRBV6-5,ASSSSRAGGSSVSETQY
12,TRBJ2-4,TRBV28,ASSPTGSKNIQY
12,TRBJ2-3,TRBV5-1,ASSAVVRTDTQY
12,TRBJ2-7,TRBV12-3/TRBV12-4,ASSLLASPREQY
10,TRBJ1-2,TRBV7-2,ASSTGQLGYT
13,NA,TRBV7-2,ASSETTSGIYEQY
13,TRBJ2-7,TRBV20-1,SARVERLAGYEQY
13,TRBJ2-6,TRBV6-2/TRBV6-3,ASRGTPSGANVLT
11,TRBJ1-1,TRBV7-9,ASSLQEETEAF
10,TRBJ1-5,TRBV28,ASRGFNQPQH
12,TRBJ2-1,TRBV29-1,SVDRTGAYNEQF
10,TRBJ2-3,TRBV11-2,ASSFQTDTQY
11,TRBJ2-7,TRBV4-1,ASSPRHGYEQY
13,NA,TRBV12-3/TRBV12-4,ASSQSGLAAYEQY
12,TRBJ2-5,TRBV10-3,AISDRTGEETQY
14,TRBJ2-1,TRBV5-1,ASSLAGRPTDNEQF